This record concerns one T cell receptor beta chain sequence. Its antigen is not identified. This specimen comes from a study of shared clonotypes between healthy human individuals. Study as a whole: CD4 naive cells filled three plates per donor, CD4 memory three, CD8 naive two and CD8 memory one.

General study points: The represented genetic and exposure-history diversity was limited by the small number of donors. Memory subsets generally showed lower estimated richness than naive subsets.

Only CD45RO-negative cells positively selected for CCR7 counted as naive CD8 cells, so terminally differentiated effector memory CD45RA+ cells were excluded. The data were produced by immunoSEQ multiplex PCR, yet TCRdb's version contains in-frame clones alone and is incomplete. The sample shows about 1,900,000 clones, approximately 94% of them seen only once. The CDR3 runs 14 residues. Germline V CDR1 and CDR2: MNHEY, SVGAGI. The ends were cut back, 2 bases at V and 4 bases at J, with 11 bases in the middle. The material sequenced was naive CD8+ T cells sorted from blood. The receptor was isolated from a man aged 18-30 years in good health. This chain joins TRBV6-5 and TRBJ1-1; no clear D gene. CDR3 residues: CASSYLEAATEAFF. DNA for the CDR3: TGTGCCAGCAGTTACCTAGAGGCGGCCACTGAAGCTTTCTTT.